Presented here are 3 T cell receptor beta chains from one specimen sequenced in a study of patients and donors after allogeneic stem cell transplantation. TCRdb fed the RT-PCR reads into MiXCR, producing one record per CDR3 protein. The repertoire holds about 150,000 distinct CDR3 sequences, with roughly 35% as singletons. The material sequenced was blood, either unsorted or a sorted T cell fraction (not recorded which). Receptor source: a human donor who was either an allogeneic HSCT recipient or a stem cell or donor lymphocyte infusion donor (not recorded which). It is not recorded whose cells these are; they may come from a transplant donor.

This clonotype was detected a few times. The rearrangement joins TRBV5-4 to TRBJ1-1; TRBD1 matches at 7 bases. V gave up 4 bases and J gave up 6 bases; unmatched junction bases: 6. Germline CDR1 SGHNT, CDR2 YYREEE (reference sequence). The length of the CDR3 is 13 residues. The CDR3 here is CASSQGGSAEAFF. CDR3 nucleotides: TGTGCCAGCAGCCAGGGGGGCAGTGCTGAAGCTTTCTTT.

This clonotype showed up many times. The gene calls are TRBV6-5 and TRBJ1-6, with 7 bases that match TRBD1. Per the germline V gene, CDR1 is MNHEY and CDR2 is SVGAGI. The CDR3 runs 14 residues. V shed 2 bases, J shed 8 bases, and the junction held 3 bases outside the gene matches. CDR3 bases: TGTGCCAGCAGTTACAGTACAGGGGATTCACCCCTCCACTTT. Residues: CASSYSTGDSPLHF.

Written as DNA, the CDR3 is TGCAGTGCGTATACAGGGTTTGGCACGAACACTGAAGCTTTCTTT. Its protein is CSAYTGFGTNTEAFF. The chain employs TRBV20-1 and TRBJ1-1; a possible D gene is TRBD1 (6 bases). Germline loops: CDR1 DFQATT, CDR2 SNEGSKA (reference sequence). CDR3 length equals 15 residues. Trimming took 6 bases from V and 1 from J, leaving 18 bases between them.